This T cell receptor beta chain was observed in a study of beta chain features in type 1 diabetes (dated by TCRdb to the late 2010s). Background for the entire study: Mean age, gender distribution, total cell number and subset yield were not different between patients and healthy donors. In the study, TCRB repertoires of sorted circulating CD4+ T cell subsets from recently diagnosed type 1 diabetes patients were compared with those of matched healthy donors. A total of approximately 99,000,000 sorted cells were examined across all samples, and RNA yield correlated strongly with the number of cells per subset. Regulatory and stem cell-like memory subsets were isolated from only 8 patients and 8 healthy donors, whereas naive and central memory subsets came from all 30 or so donors.

The entire amount of isolated RNA was reverse transcribed using the High Capacity cDNA Reverse Transcription Kit, so the sequenced TCRB transcripts were expressed ones. Naive, central memory and regulatory T cell samples underwent deep immunoSEQ sequencing, averaging around 3.9 million total reads per sample. After sorted cells were lysed in RLT buffer, RNA was extracted with DNase-treated RNeasy Micro or Mini kits, with the choice depending on cell number. Each cell subset was processed separately to prevent cross-contamination, with patient and healthy donor samples processed together. Using the immunoSEQ multiplex PCR, TCRB sequences were amplified from cDNA into 87-bp fragments spanning the CDR3 region. Sequencing of the amplicons was done on the Illumina HiSeq platform. The paper's processing steps were these. PCR bias was corrected computationally using synthetic template baselines, and reads within Hamming distance 2 were collapsed, with unmergeable singletons discarded. Reads were aligned against IMGT so that V, D and J genes, CDR3 length and insertions or deletions at six rearrangement sites could be assigned. Within each subset, clonotype counts were normalized to sorted cell number, and only after that were true diversity and Gini coefficients computed with the tcR R package. The overlap coefficient, calculated on TCRB nucleotide sequences, was used to quantify repertoire sharing. Drawn from immuneACCESS, this table holds only the in-frame rearrangements with V and J called that TCRdb kept. Clones are partly lost; checked studies trace under half to an unresolved V gene and leave the rest unexplained. For V, J and clone size, that table is used; D and trimming come from the DNA. A total of 120,000 to 150,000 clones appear in this sample, about 13% of them only once. The top ten clonotypes cover under 1.5% of the sample.

Each donor gave one peripheral blood draw, around 100 mL on average, collected into heparinised tubes. A BD FACSAria II and a panel including CD45RO, CCR7, CD25, CD127, CD95 and CD27 were used to sort naive, central memory, regulatory and stem cell-like memory CD4+ T cells. A purity above 95% was achieved for all sorted populations. Right away, PBMCs were isolated by Lymphoprep density gradient centrifugation and were stained directly, with no culture step. To minimize batch effects, samples were stained and sorted in pairs, one healthy donor with one patient per experiment. The CDR3 runs 14 amino acids, cysteine and phenylalanine included. This entry keeps only the CDR3 DNA: 42 bases, framed from base 1. Looking up the germline V gene yields CDR1 MDHEN and CDR2 SYDVKM. V is cut by 4 bases and J by 6 bases, and the space between the germline ends is 14 bases. This clone was seen at least ten times. Its antigen is currently not known. Base qualities are not recorded, but no much larger clone differs from it by a single base.

Overall results and qualifications from the work: Shorter templates might have been favored by PCR, but patient and control samples were amplified and corrected together, so both groups would have been affected equally by any skew. In all four CD4+ subsets, TCRB CDR3 length was moderately but significantly shorter in type 1 diabetes patients. At VDJ recombination sites, type 1 diabetes patients had fewer insertions and more deleted nucleotides, which implies abnormalities in thymic rearrangement. Because cDNA rather than genomic DNA was sequenced, highly expressing activated cells could have been over-represented, although no difference in activation and CD3 levels was found between groups. The naive, central memory and regulatory TCRB repertoires appeared to resemble one another more closely among patients than among healthy donors. HLA sub-analyses involved small numbers of individuals, so any influence of HLA type on TCRB rearrangement remained unresolved.

The chain joins TRBV28 to TRBJ2-3; no D gene call is confident. This TCR was recovered from a man aged 18-30 years with type 1 diabetes. Sequencing was carried out using central memory CD4+ T cells from blood. DNA sequence: TGTGCCAGCAGTTCCCAGGTGATACCTGATACGCAGTATTTT. Its product reads: CASSSQVIPDTQYF.